Below are 22 T cell receptor beta chains sequenced from a single sample in a study of cytomegalovirus exposure and HLA in healthy donors. PCR was performed using 60 Vbeta and 13 Jbeta primers. Sequenced by immunoSEQ multiplex PCR; TCRdb stores in-frame clones only, minus some. The repertoire has 100,000 to 130,000 clones, approximately 76% of them found once; the top ten carry 2% to 3%. The sample taken for sequencing was PBMCs. These receptor sequences come from a man aged 18 to 30 in good health and CMV-seronegative.

The genes are TRBV27 and TRBJ2-2, with TRBD1 matching over 10 bases. The CDR3 spans 17 residues. J lost 13 bases, V lost 3 bases, and 17 bases had no gene match. Germline CDR1 and CDR2: MNHEY and SMNVEV (reference sequence). The CDR3 DNA is TGTGCCAGCAGTTTGAAAAAGTTCGACAGGGGGCGGTTGGTGCTGTTTTTT. Amino acids: CASSLKKFDRGRLVLFF.

J is TRBJ2-7 and V is TRBV5-4, with D perhaps matching TRBD1 (6 bases). Germline CDR1 SGHNT, CDR2 YYREEE (reference sequence). The CDR3 is 12 residues long. The germline V and J ends were trimmed by 5 bases and 6 bases, with 12 bases remaining between them. In DNA, the CDR3 is TGTGCCAGCAGTCTTGGGGGCTTCGAGCAGTACTTC. This gives the protein CASSLGGFEQYF.

The V and J genes are TRBV4-2 and TRBJ2-7, with TRBD1 matching over 7 bases. Germline V lookup: CDR1 LGHNA, CDR2 YNFKEQ. V trimming: 3 bases; J trimming: 6 bases; junction bases outside the gene matches: 5. The CDR3 consists of 13 residues. CDR3 DNA: TGTGCCAGCAGCCATGAACAGGGGCGCGAGCAGTACTTC. Amino acid sequence: CASSHEQGREQYF.

This chain links TRBV18 with TRBJ2-3; 7 nucleotides line up with TRBD1. The germline V gene has CDR1 KGHSH and CDR2 LQKENI. The CDR3 covers 16 residues. V lost 6 bases and J lost 3; bases outside the gene matches: 12. CDR3 amino acids: CASSPKRQGETDTQYF. The CDR3 DNA sequence: TGTGCCAGCTCTCCAAAACGACAGGGTGAGACAGATACGCAGTATTTT.

Only one count was recorded for this clone. The V call is TRBV28, the J call TRBJ1-5; perhaps TRBD1 as D (6 bases). Looked up from germline, CDR1 is MDHEN and CDR2 is SYDVKM. This CDR3 has 13 amino acids. The V end was cut by 5 bases, the J end by 11 bases, with 16 bases between. Written as DNA, the CDR3 is TGTGCCAGCAGTCCCCCGGACAGTTTGGCCCAGCATTTT. It translates to CASSPPDSLAQHF.

In this sample, this clone turned up a few times. The chain links TRBV27 to TRBJ1-1, with 7 bases matching TRBD1. The CDR3 loop spans 13 amino acids. V was pared by 2 bases and J by 10 bases, with 7 bases of the junction left unmatched. Germline CDR1 and CDR2: MNHEY and SMNVEV (reference sequence). This chain's CDR3 is CASSLSGPGGAFF. The DNA of the CDR3 is TGTGCCAGCAGTTTAAGTGGGCCAGGGGGAGCTTTCTTT.

J is TRBJ1-1 and V is TRBV23-1; TRBD1 aligns across 8 bases. TRBV23-1 is known as an ORF, though its function is uncertain. The V segment lost 0 bases and the J segment 4 bases; nucleotides outside the gene matches: 10. This CDR3 is built from 17 residues. The CDR3 reads CASSQSAPRGRGTEAFF. In nucleotides, the CDR3 is TGCGCCAGCAGTCAATCGGCTCCCAGGGGGCGAGGCACTGAAGCTTTCTTT.

The chain has TRBV28 and TRBJ1-1, with 7 bases fitting TRBD1. The CDR3 is made up of 13 amino acids. J was trimmed by 5 bases and V by 4 bases; bases with no gene match: 4. The V gene's germline CDR1 is MDHEN and CDR2 SYDVKM. DNA of the CDR3: TGTGCCAGCAGTTCTAGGGGGCGGACTGAAGCTTTCTTT. As protein: CASSSRGRTEAFF.

The chain couples TRBV5-4 to TRBJ1-6; 7 nucleotides agree with TRBD1. J was trimmed by 5 bases and V by 5 bases; bases with no gene match: 10. Germline V gene data show CDR1 as SGHNT and CDR2 as YYREEE (reference sequence). The CDR3 length is 16 residues. CDR3 nucleotides: TGTGCCAGCAGGGAATCGGGACAGTGGAATAATTCACCCCTCCACTTT. Translation: CASRESGQWNNSPLHF.

V and J are TRBV27 and TRBJ2-7; TRBD2 agrees at 9 bases. J was trimmed by 5 bases and V by 7 bases; bases with no gene match: 9. The CDR3 spans 14 residues. In germline, CDR1 is MNHEY, CDR2 SMNVEV (reference sequence). The CDR3 sequence: CASTSGTSKHEQYF. The DNA of the CDR3 is TGTGCCAGCACTTCCGGGACTAGCAAGCACGAGCAGTACTTC.

The chain has TRBV21-1 and TRBJ1-4. TRBV21-1 is a recognized pseudogene. The CDR3 spans 15 residues. For the CDR3, the DNA is TGTGCCAGCAGCAAAGAGAGGAGGATTAAAGAAAAACTGTTTTTT. This codes for CASSKERRIKEKLFF.

This chain joins TRBV28 and TRBJ2-1; 12 bases map to TRBD2. CDR3 length equals 16 residues. CDR1 MDHEN and CDR2 SYDVKM come from the germline V gene. V was clipped by 3 bases and J by 5 bases; unmatched bases: 5. The CDR3 DNA sequence: TGTGCCAGCAGTTTGATCCTAGCGGGGGGGCACAATGAGCAGTTCTTC. The encoded protein is CASSLILAGGHNEQFF.

This clone was observed a few times. The V and J genes are TRBV9 and TRBJ1-1; D uncertain. This CDR3 has 13 amino acids. Germline loops: CDR1 SGDLS, CDR2 YYNGEE. With 0 bases removed from V and 7 bases from J, the gap between germline ends came to 10 bases. Here the CDR3 reads CASSVGGVGEAFF. CDR3 coding DNA: TGTGCCAGCAGCGTAGGCGGGGTGGGTGAAGCTTTCTTT.

This clone was counted a single time. The chain joins TRBV5-6 to TRBJ2-3; a possible D gene is TRBD2 (5 bases). V was cut by 2 bases and J by 2 bases, with 12 bases left in between. The CDR3 is 15 residues long. Germline CDR1 is SGHDT and CDR2 is YYEEEE. The CDR3 loop is CASSFRTVDTDTQYF. The CDR3 coding sequence is TGTGCCAGCAGCTTTCGGACTGTGGACACAGATACGCAGTATTTT.

V is TRBV11-3 and J is TRBJ2-4; 9 nucleotides align to TRBD1. The CDR3 totals 17 residues. V trimming: 6 bases; J trimming: 0 bases; junction bases outside the gene matches: 9. The germline V gene has CDR1 SGHNT and CDR2 YENEEA. This chain's CDR3 is CASRETGGILAKNIQYF. CDR3 nucleotide sequence: TGTGCCAGCAGAGAGACAGGGGGTATTCTAGCCAAAAACATTCAGTACTTC.

This clone turned up a few times. The gene calls are TRBV5-4 and TRBJ1-1; 8 bases fit TRBD1. The CDR3 is made up of 16 amino acids. From germline, CDR1 is SGHNT and CDR2 YYREEE (reference sequence). The V gene end was trimmed by 3 bases and the J gene end by 5 bases; junction bases not matched to a gene: 12. CDR3 loop: CASSSGDRLAGTEAFF. CDR3 nucleotides: TGTGCCAGCAGCTCAGGGGACAGGCTAGCGGGAACTGAAGCTTTCTTT.

The chain combines TRBV6-6 with TRBJ2-1, with 7 bases lining up with TRBD2. V gave up 6 bases and J gave up 9 bases; unmatched junction bases: 14. This CDR3 region has 15 residues. The germline CDR1 and CDR2 sequences are MNHNY and SVGAGI (reference sequence). The CDR3 region is CASRPTSEIKGEQFF. The CDR3 DNA reads as TGTGCCAGCAGACCTACTAGCGAGATAAAGGGTGAGCAGTTCTTC.

The chain carries TRBV14 and TRBJ1-1; 12 bases agree with TRBD1. The CDR3 consists of 16 residues. Germline loops: CDR1 SGHDN, CDR2 FVKESK. J lost 6 bases, V lost 1 base, and 6 bases had no gene match. The CDR3 region is CASSQVGDRGRAEAFF. The CDR3 DNA reads as TGTGCCAGCAGCCAAGTGGGGGACAGGGGGCGAGCTGAAGCTTTCTTT.

The J gene is TRBJ1-1, the V gene TRBV25-1, with TRBD1 matching 10 bases. The CDR3 is 14 residues long. Germline trimming cut 3 bases from V and 5 bases from J; bases unmatched to any gene: 3. Germline CDR1 and CDR2: MGHDK and SYGVNS. The CDR3 nucleotides are TGTGCCAGCAGTGAGTGGACAGGGGGGACTGAAGCTTTCTTT. Encoded protein: CASSEWTGGTEAFF.

The chain joins TRBV18 to TRBJ1-5, with 11 bases fitting TRBD1. Trimming took 3 bases from V and 4 from J; bases not matched to a gene: 2. The CDR3 has 15 residues. The germline V gene encodes CDR1 KGHSH and CDR2 LQKENI. Written as DNA, the CDR3 is TGTGCCAGCTCACCCCGGGACAGGGGGAATCAGCCCCAGCATTTT. Encoded protein: CASSPRDRGNQPQHF.

This chain links TRBV5-4 with TRBJ2-7; 9 nucleotides line up with TRBD1. V gave up 0 bases and J gave up 3 bases; unmatched junction bases: 4. The CDR3 extends over 15 amino acids. Germline CDR1 and CDR2: SGHNT and YYREEE (reference sequence). The CDR3 is CASSLATGGFYEQYF. DNA for the CDR3: TGTGCCAGCAGCTTGGCTACAGGGGGCTTCTACGAGCAGTACTTC.

The chain has TRBV7-9 and TRBJ1-1; D gene uncertain. The V gene lost 5 bases and the J gene lost 7 bases, with 8 bases spanning the gap. Per germline, CDR1 SEHNR and CDR2 FQNEAQ (reference sequence). The CDR3 totals 11 residues. The CDR3: CASSRSGEAFF. DNA of the CDR3: TGTGCCAGCAGCCGCAGTGGTGAAGCTTTCTTT.